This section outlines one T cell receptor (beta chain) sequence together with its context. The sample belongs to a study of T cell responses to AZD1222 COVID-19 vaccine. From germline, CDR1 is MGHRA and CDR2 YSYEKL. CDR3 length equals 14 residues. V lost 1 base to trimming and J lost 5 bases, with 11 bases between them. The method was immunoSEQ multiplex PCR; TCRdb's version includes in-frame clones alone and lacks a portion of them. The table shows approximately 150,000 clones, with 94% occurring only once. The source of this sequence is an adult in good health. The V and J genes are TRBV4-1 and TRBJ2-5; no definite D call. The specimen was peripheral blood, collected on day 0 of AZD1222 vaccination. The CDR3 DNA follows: TGCGCCAGCAGCCAAGCTGTGTTGGTGGAGACCCAGTACTTC. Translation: CASSQAVLVETQYF.